A selection of T cell receptor beta chains follows, all from one sample in a study of blood T cell repertoires in COVID-19. The data were produced by immunoSEQ multiplex PCR, yet TCRdb's version contains in-frame clones alone and is incomplete. The data contain about 380,000 clones, 88% of them seen just once; the ten biggest clones take up approximately 1.2%. Sequenced sample: PBMCs or T cells enriched from blood (not recorded which). These receptors originate from a woman aged 18-29 years who had recovered from COVID-19. Both conserved end residues are part of each CDR3. The D gene is left open where the match is weak. Clone size is not always given. Where it is, it says once, few, many or a class for expanded clones.

v_call: TRBV14; j_call: TRBJ1-3; clone_size: few; d_call: .; cdr3_aa: CASRKDNSGNTIYF; cdr3_nt: TGTGCCAGCAGAAAGGACAACTCTGGAAACACCATATATTTT
v_call: TRBV19; j_call: TRBJ1-5; clone_size: .; d_call: TRBD1; cdr3_aa: CASSPPAGGSQPQHF; cdr3_nt: TGTGCCAGTAGTCCGCCGGCAGGGGGCTCTCAGCCCCAGCATTTT
v_call: TRBV7-2; j_call: TRBJ2-5; clone_size: .; d_call: .; cdr3_aa: CASSLSVGETQYF; cdr3_nt: TGTGCCAGCAGCTTAAGTGTCGGGGAGACCCAGTACTTC
v_call: TRBV7-9; j_call: TRBJ2-3; clone_size: .; d_call: .; cdr3_aa: CASSLEPGLPTGDTQYF; cdr3_nt: TGTGCCAGCAGCTTAGAACCAGGACTCCCTACAGGGGATACGCAGTATTTT
v_call: TRBV23-1; j_call: TRBJ1-1; clone_size: .; d_call: .; cdr3_aa: CASSQPPVGGGNEAFF; cdr3_nt: TGCGCCAGCAGTCAACCCCCCGTTGGGGGAGGTAATGAAGCTTTCTTT
v_call: TRBV6-2/TRBV6-3; j_call: TRBJ2-1; clone_size: .; d_call: .; cdr3_aa: CASSNRGPGGNEQFF; cdr3_nt: TGTGCCAGCAGTAATCGGGGTCCTGGGGGGAATGAGCAGTTCTTC
v_call: TRBV25-1; j_call: TRBJ1-2; clone_size: few; d_call: .; cdr3_aa: CASSEGGSPIYGYTF; cdr3_nt: TGTGCCAGCAGTGAAGGAGGGTCACCCATCTATGGCTACACCTTC
v_call: TRBV9; j_call: TRBJ2-3; clone_size: .; d_call: .; cdr3_aa: CASSVDGGVTGTQYF; cdr3_nt: TGTGCCAGCAGCGTAGACGGGGGTGTTACTGGGACGCAGTATTTT
v_call: TRBV19; j_call: TRBJ1-1; clone_size: once; d_call: .; cdr3_aa: CASSYPGGRTEAFF; cdr3_nt: TGTGCCAGTAGTTATCCCGGGGGGAGGACTGAAGCTTTCTTT
v_call: TRBV10-3; j_call: TRBJ1-1; clone_size: .; d_call: .; cdr3_aa: CAISESNRMNTEAFF; cdr3_nt: TGTGCCATCAGTGAGTCGAACAGAATGAACACTGAAGCTTTCTTT
v_call: TRBV6-5; j_call: TRBJ1-5; clone_size: .; d_call: .; cdr3_aa: CASSKQGQPQHF; cdr3_nt: TGTGCCAGCAGTAAACAGGGACAGCCCCAGCATTTT
v_call: TRBV6-2/TRBV6-3; j_call: TRBJ1-1; clone_size: .; d_call: .; cdr3_aa: CASSFGQENTEAFF; cdr3_nt: TGTGCCAGCAGTTTTGGCCAGGAGAACACTGAAGCTTTCTTT
v_call: TRBV5-1; j_call: TRBJ1-6; clone_size: .; d_call: .; cdr3_aa: CASSLGQWDVGSSPLHF; cdr3_nt: TGCGCCAGCAGCTTAGGGCAGTGGGATGTCGGGAGTTCACCCCTCCACTTT
v_call: TRBV4-2; j_call: TRBJ1-2; clone_size: .; d_call: .; cdr3_aa: CASSQRGPYGYTF; cdr3_nt: TGTGCCAGCAGCCAACGCGGGCCTTATGGCTACACCTTC
v_call: TRBV6-4; j_call: TRBJ2-3; clone_size: .; d_call: TRBD2; cdr3_aa: CASSASGGATDTQYF; cdr3_nt: TGTGCCAGCAGTGCTAGCGGGGGGGCCACAGATACGCAGTATTTT
v_call: TRBV9; j_call: TRBJ2-1; clone_size: .; d_call: .; cdr3_aa: CASSTRHSLPTWEQFF; cdr3_nt: TGTGCCAGCAGCACCCGACATTCCCTACCCACATGGGAGCAGTTCTTC
v_call: TRBV2; j_call: TRBJ2-1; clone_size: few; d_call: .; cdr3_aa: CASSSRGGIANEQFF; cdr3_nt: TGTGCCAGCAGTTCTAGGGGGGGCATCGCTAATGAGCAGTTCTTC
v_call: TRBV18; j_call: TRBJ2-2; clone_size: .; d_call: TRBD2; cdr3_aa: CASSPITSVLKGELFF; cdr3_nt: TGTGCCAGCTCACCAATTACTAGCGTACTCAAAGGGGAGCTGTTTTTT
v_call: TRBV9; j_call: TRBJ2-2; clone_size: .; d_call: .; cdr3_aa: CASNTPGGPPGTGELFF; cdr3_nt: TGTGCCAGCAACACCCCCGGGGGGCCACCGGGGACCGGGGAGCTGTTTTTT
v_call: TRBV5-8; j_call: TRBJ1-5; clone_size: .; d_call: .; cdr3_aa: CASSLGGGQPQHF; cdr3_nt: TGTGCCAGCAGCTTGGGGGGGGGACAGCCCCAGCATTTT
v_call: TRBV3-1/TRBV3-2; j_call: TRBJ2-1; clone_size: once; d_call: TRBD2; cdr3_aa: CASSQKAGYSYNEQFF; cdr3_nt: TGTGCCAGCAGCCAAAAAGCGGGGTACTCCTACAATGAGCAGTTCTTC
v_call: TRBV2; j_call: TRBJ1-5; clone_size: .; d_call: .; cdr3_aa: CASSPGGSQPQHF; cdr3_nt: TGTGCCAGCAGCCCCGGGGGAAGTCAGCCCCAGCATTTT
v_call: TRBV7-2; j_call: TRBJ2-2; clone_size: .; d_call: TRBD1; cdr3_aa: CASSLRYRGLGGELFF; cdr3_nt: TGTGCCAGCAGCCTACGTTACAGGGGGCTCGGCGGGGAGCTGTTTTTT
v_call: TRBV6-5; j_call: TRBJ1-1; clone_size: .; d_call: .; cdr3_aa: CASRRGNTEAFF; cdr3_nt: TGTGCCAGCAGGCGGGGGAACACTGAAGCTTTCTTT
v_call: TRBV3-1/TRBV3-2; j_call: TRBJ1-2; clone_size: few; d_call: .; cdr3_aa: CASSQDGGYGYTF; cdr3_nt: TGTGCCAGCAGCCAAGACGGGGGGTATGGCTACACCTTC
v_call: TRBV28; j_call: TRBJ2-6; clone_size: .; d_call: .; cdr3_aa: CASSIGKSGANVLTF; cdr3_nt: TGTGCCAGCAGTATTGGCAAATCTGGGGCCAACGTCCTGACTTTC
v_call: TRBV29-1; j_call: TRBJ2-2; clone_size: .; d_call: .; cdr3_aa: CSVEDLPTGELFF; cdr3_nt: TGCAGCGTTGAAGACCTTCCCACCGGTGAGCTGTTTTTT